The T cell receptor beta chain described here comes from a study of OX40 agonist ivuxolimab in advanced cancers. General study points: Averaging showed that CD8+ T cells had more expanded clones than CD4+ did.

Measured with immunoSEQ multiplex PCR; TCRdb has only the in-frame clones, and not every one. The sample holds about 20,000 clones, under 95% seen once. Remarks on this clone: As yet, its antigen is unknown.

Sample: CD4+ or CD8+ T cells sorted from blood, taken in a trial of the OX40 agonist ivuxolimab. The sequence was obtained from an adult with an advanced solid tumor such as melanoma, head and neck, liver or kidney cancer.

CDR3 sequence (DNA): TGTGCCAGCAGTGATTGGGGTTATGGCTACACCTTC. This gives the protein CASSDWGYGYTF. The V gene is TRBV6-1, the J gene TRBJ1-2; no definite D call. The CDR3 sequence is 12 residues long. The ends were cut back, 3 bases at V and 5 bases at J, with 7 bases in the middle. Germline values: CDR1 MNHNS, CDR2 SASEGT.